Listed below are T cell receptor beta chains from one sample, sequenced in a study of blood T cell repertoires in COVID-19. Measured with immunoSEQ multiplex PCR; TCRdb has only the in-frame clones, and not every one. The table includes about 220,000 clones, just over 85% detected once. Material for sequencing was PBMCs or T cells enriched from blood (not recorded which). Source of these receptors: a woman aged 45-60 years with acute COVID-19. CDR3s include the opening cysteine and the closing phenylalanine or tryptophan. The D gene is left open where the match is weak. For some rows the clone size is stated as once, few or many, or as a class when expanded; others skip it.

20	-	TRBV24-1	TRBD1	TRBJ2-1	TGTGCCACCAGTCCCGCCCCGGGACAGGGCCGATTTACTGCCTACAATGAGCAGTTCTTC	CATSPAPGQGRFTAYNEQFF
15	-	TRBV6-2/TRBV6-3	TRBD1	TRBJ1-5	TGTGCCAGCAGTTTCCGGGACAGGGAAGACCAGCCCCAGCATTTT	CASSFRDREDQPQHF
15	-	TRBV7-7	TRBD2	TRBJ2-1	TGTGCTAGCAGCCCAGGACTAGCGAGTGGTAATGAGCAGTTCTTC	CASSPGLASGNEQFF
14	-	TRBV10-3	TRBD1	TRBJ1-5	TGTGCCATCAGTCCTGGACAGGGGAATCAGCCCCAGCATTTT	CAISPGQGNQPQHF
14	once	TRBV27	-	TRBJ2-7	TGTGCCAGCAGTCCCTGGACAGGGAGGGGCGAGCAGTACTTC	CASSPWTGRGEQYF
17	-	TRBV28	-	TRBJ2-5	TGTGCCAGCAGTCCCCATACAGGGTCCCCCACACAAGAGACCCAGTACTTC	CASSPHTGSPTQETQYF
12	-	TRBV30	-	TRBJ2-3	TGTGCCTGGACAACTGTCACAGATACGCAGTATTTT	CAWTTVTDTQYF
15	-	TRBV2	TRBD1	TRBJ1-3	TGTGCCAGCAGTCCGGACAGGGGGCGCAGAAACACCATATATTTT	CASSPDRGRRNTIYF
20	-	TRBV4-2	TRBD2	TRBJ2-7	TGTGCCAGCAGCCAAGTAAATATGGTCCAGCGGGAGGGCCTCTATTACGAGCAGTACTTC	CASSQVNMVQREGLYYEQYF
16	once	TRBV3-1/TRBV3-2	TRBD2	TRBJ2-7	TGTGCCAGCAGCCAATGGGACAGCGGGAGGCCCCACGAGCAGTACTTC	CASSQWDSGRPHEQYF
12	-	TRBV7-9	-	TRBJ1-4	TGTGCCAGCAGCTCTTCGAATGAAAAACTGTTTTTT	CASSSSNEKLFF
13	-	TRBV7-9	-	TRBJ1-3	TGTGCCAGCAGCTCAATCTCTGGAAACACCATATATTTT	CASSSISGNTIYF
15	-	TRBV10-3	TRBD1	TRBJ1-5	TGTGCCATCAGAGCAACAGGGGGCGGCAATCAGCCCCAGCATTTT	CAIRATGGGNQPQHF
12	-	TRBV6-1	-	TRBJ1-1	TGTGCCAGCAGTGAATGGGCTCGAGAAGCTTTCTTT	CASSEWAREAFF
13	-	TRBV19	-	TRBJ1-5	TGTGCCAGTAGTTCCCGACCAGGACAGCCCCAGCATTTT	CASSSRPGQPQHF
14	-	TRBV28	TRBD2	TRBJ2-7	TGTGCCAGCGGGAAGACTAGCGGCCCCTACGAGCAGTACTTC	CASGKTSGPYEQYF
12	-	TRBV7-2	-	TRBJ2-1	TGTGCCAGCAGCTCTAGCCGGAATGAGCAGTTCTTC	CASSSSRNEQFF
14	-	TRBV7-8	TRBD1	TRBJ1-4	TGTGCCAGCAGCCTACAGGGGATTGGTGAAAAACTGTTTTTT	CASSLQGIGEKLFF
15	-	TRBV28	TRBD2	TRBJ2-7	TGTGCCAGCAGCTCCGGGACTAGCGGGATTGACGAGCAGTACTTC	CASSSGTSGIDEQYF
15	-	TRBV14	-	TRBJ1-2	TGTGCCAGCAGCCAAACTACCGGGACAACCTATGGCTACACCTTC	CASSQTTGTTYGYTF
13	-	TRBV11-2	-	TRBJ1-2	TGTGCCAGCAGCTTGACGCAGGTTCATGGCTACACCTTC	CASSLTQVHGYTF
14	-	TRBV27	-	TRBJ2-5	TGTGCCAGCGGCGGAGGAGGGGTACAAGAGACCCAGTACTTC	CASGGGGVQETQYF
14	-	TRBV6-2/TRBV6-3	-	TRBJ1-1	TGTGCCAGCAGTTTTGGGCAGGCAAACACTGAAGCTTTCTTT	CASSFGQANTEAFF
13	-	TRBV9	-	TRBJ1-2	TGTGCCAGCAGCGTAGTTTTCTCCTATGGCTACACCTTC	CASSVVFSYGYTF
16	-	TRBV19	TRBD1	TRBJ2-4	TGTGCCAGTAGTATTGTAAACAGGGGAGCCAAAAACATTCAGTACTTC	CASSIVNRGAKNIQYF
14	-	TRBV6-5	-	TRBJ2-4	TGTGCCAGCAGTTATGATAACAGACCAAACATTCAGTACTTC	CASSYDNRPNIQYF
15	-	TRBV3-1/TRBV3-2	TRBD1	TRBJ2-1	TGTGCCAGCAGCCAAGGACAGGGGGCCTACAATGAGCAGTTCTTC	CASSQGQGAYNEQFF
15	-	TRBV28	TRBD1	TRBJ2-7	TGTGCCAGCAGTGACCGGGACAGTGTCCTCCACGAGCAGTACTTC	CASSDRDSVLHEQYF
15	-	TRBV28	-	TRBJ1-5	TGTGCCAGCAGTTTCCGACAGGTTAGCAATCAGCCCCAGCATTTT	CASSFRQVSNQPQHF
16	-	TRBV18	TRBD2	TRBJ2-2	TGTGCCAGCTCACCCTGGACTAGCGGGAATACCGGGGAGCTGTTTTTT	CASSPWTSGNTGELFF
13	-	TRBV6-5	-	TRBJ2-7	TGTGCCAGCAGCCGGGAGACAGTCTACGAGCAGTACTTC	CASSRETVYEQYF
15	-	TRBV2	-	TRBJ2-3	TGTGCCAGACAGCCGGGAACCGGATTGCGTGATACGCAGTATTTT	CARQPGTGLRDTQYF
13	-	TRBV7-2	-	TRBJ2-3	TGTGCCAGCAGCTACGTAGGGGCAGATACGCAGTATTTT	CASSYVGADTQYF
15	-	TRBV4-3	TRBD1	TRBJ1-2	TGCGCCAGCAGCCAAGTCTCCCAGGGGGCGTTCGGCTACACCTTC	CASSQVSQGAFGYTF
13	-	TRBV7-2	-	TRBJ2-5	TGTGCCAGCAGCTTAGGCAGGGTAGAGACCCAGTACTTC	CASSLGRVETQYF
13	-	TRBV28	TRBD2	TRBJ2-2	TGTGCCAGCAGTATCCGGGGGGCCGGGGAGCTGTTTTTT	CASSIRGAGELFF
14	-	TRBV7-2	-	TRBJ2-7	TGTGCCAGCAGCTTATGGTCCGGGGTCGTCGAGCAGTACTTC	CASSLWSGVVEQYF
15	many	TRBV19	-	TRBJ1-1	TGTGCCAGTAGTATTAGCATGCGGGGCAACACTGAAGCTTTCTTT	CASSISMRGNTEAFF
13	-	TRBV6-4	-	TRBJ1-1	TGTGCCAGCTCTACAGGGCTGTTCAGTCGAGCTTTCTTT	CASSTGLFSRAFF
15	-	TRBV7-3	-	TRBJ2-3	TGTGCCAGCAGCTCCACGGGACTCTCCACAGATACGCAGTATTTT	CASSSTGLSTDTQYF
14	-	TRBV18	TRBD1	TRBJ2-7	TGTGCCAGCTCACCCCCGACAGGGCCCTACGAGCAGTACTTC	CASSPPTGPYEQYF
17	-	TRBV6-1	-	TRBJ2-5	TGTGCCAGCAGTGAAGACGACACGGATGGGTACCAAGAGACCCAGTACTTC	CASSEDDTDGYQETQYF
15	-	TRBV19	-	TRBJ1-5	TGTGCCAGTAGTATATTTGGGGGCCCCAATCAGCCCCAGCATTTT	CASSIFGGPNQPQHF
15	few	TRBV27	TRBD1	TRBJ2-5	TGTGCCAGCAGCCAATTGACAGGGGGCGCAGAGACCCAGTACTTC	CASSQLTGGAETQYF
13	-	TRBV27	-	TRBJ2-1	TGTGCCAGCAGTTTTGAGGCCCGTAATGAGCAGTTCTTC	CASSFEARNEQFF
15	-	TRBV7-9	TRBD1	TRBJ1-1	TGTGCCAGCAGCCACCACAGGGGGCGAAACACTGAAGCTTTCTTT	CASSHHRGRNTEAFF
14	-	TRBV4-1	TRBD1	TRBJ1-1	TGCGCCAGCACCCAGGGACAGGGGAACACTGAAGCTTTCTTT	CASTQGQGNTEAFF
14	-	TRBV5-1	-	TRBJ2-7	TGCGCCAGCAGCTCATCACAGGTGTCCTACGAGCAGTACTTC	CASSSSQVSYEQYF
15	once	TRBV6-5	TRBD2	TRBJ2-1	TGTGCCAGCAGTTACGAGGGACTAGCGATCGAGGAGCAGTTCTTC	CASSYEGLAIEEQFF
13	-	TRBV30	-	TRBJ2-2	TGTGCCTGGACTAGTTCCCATCCCGGGGAGCTGTTTTTT	CAWTSSHPGELFF
15	-	TRBV27	-	TRBJ1-5	TGTGCCAGCAGCGCCTGGACTACGCCCAATCAGCCCCAGCATTTT	CASSAWTTPNQPQHF
17	-	TRBV5-1	TRBD2	TRBJ2-7	TGCGCCAGCAGCTTGGAAATCGCTAGCGGAGGATCCTACGAGCAGTACTTC	CASSLEIASGGSYEQYF
15	-	TRBV11-2	TRBD1	TRBJ2-5	TGTGCCAGCAGCTCCTGGACAGGGAACTACGAGACCCAGTACTTC	CASSSWTGNYETQYF
18	-	TRBV28	TRBD2	TRBJ2-3	TGTGCCAGCAGTTTCTCCCTAGCGGGAGGGCCGAGCACAGATACGCAGTATTTT	CASSFSLAGGPSTDTQYF
12	once	TRBV6-5	-	TRBJ2-7	TGTGCCAGCAGGAGTACTAGTTACGAGCAGTACTTC	CASRSTSYEQYF
14	-	TRBV19	-	TRBJ2-5	TGTGCCAGTAGTATCACACCAGGACTGGGGACCCAGTACTTC	CASSITPGLGTQYF